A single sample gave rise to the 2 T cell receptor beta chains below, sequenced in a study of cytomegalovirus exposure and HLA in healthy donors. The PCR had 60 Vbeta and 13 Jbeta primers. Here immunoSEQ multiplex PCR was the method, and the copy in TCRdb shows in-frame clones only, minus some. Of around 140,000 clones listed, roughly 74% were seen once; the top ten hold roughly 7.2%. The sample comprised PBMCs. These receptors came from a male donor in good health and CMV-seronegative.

CDR3 protein: CAISRTSSYDEQYF. The CDR3 nucleotides are TGTGCCATCTCGAGAACCTCTAGCTACGATGAGCAGTACTTC. V usage is TRBV10-3 and J usage is TRBJ2-7; tentative D call: TRBD2 (5 bases). This CDR3 comprises 14 residues. Germline V gene data show CDR1 as ENHRY and CDR2 as SYGVKD. V was clipped by 8 bases and J by 7 bases, with 21 bases between them.

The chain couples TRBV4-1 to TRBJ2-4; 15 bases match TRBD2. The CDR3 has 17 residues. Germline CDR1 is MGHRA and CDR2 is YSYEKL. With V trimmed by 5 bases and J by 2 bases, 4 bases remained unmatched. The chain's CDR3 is CASSFGLAGGPKNIQYF. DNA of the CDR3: TGCGCCAGCAGCTTCGGACTAGCGGGGGGGCCCAAAAACATTCAGTACTTC.